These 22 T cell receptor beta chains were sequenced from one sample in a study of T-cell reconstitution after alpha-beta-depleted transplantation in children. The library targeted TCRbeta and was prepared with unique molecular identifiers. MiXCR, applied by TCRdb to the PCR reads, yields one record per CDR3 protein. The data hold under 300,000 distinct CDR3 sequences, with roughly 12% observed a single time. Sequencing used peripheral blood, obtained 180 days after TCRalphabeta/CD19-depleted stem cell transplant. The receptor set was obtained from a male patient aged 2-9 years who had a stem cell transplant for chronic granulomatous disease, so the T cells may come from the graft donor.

CDR3 sequence (DNA): TGTGCCAGCAGCTTATTGTCCGGGAGAGGGGACAATGAGCAGTTCTTC. This encodes CASSLLSGRGDNEQFF. The chain employs TRBV13 and TRBJ2-1, with a possible D match to TRBD2 (6 bases). The CDR3 runs 16 residues. Germline CDR1 and CDR2: PRHDT and FYEKMQ (reference sequence). Trimming removed 2 bases at V and 5 bases at J, with 16 bases between.

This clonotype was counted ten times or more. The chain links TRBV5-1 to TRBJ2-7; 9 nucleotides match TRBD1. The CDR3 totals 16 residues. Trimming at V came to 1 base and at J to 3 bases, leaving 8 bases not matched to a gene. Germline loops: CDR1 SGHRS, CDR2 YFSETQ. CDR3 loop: CASSLIPGTGNYEQYF. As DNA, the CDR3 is TGCGCCAGCAGCTTGATTCCCGGGACAGGGAACTACGAGCAGTACTTC.

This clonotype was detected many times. The CDR3, as DNA: TGCGCCAGCAGCCACGAAACTGGGCAGATGAACACTGAAGCTTTCTTT. Translation gives CASSHETGQMNTEAFF. J is TRBJ1-1 and V is TRBV5-1; no reliable D call. The length of the CDR3 is 16 residues. Per germline, CDR1 SGHRS and CDR2 YFSETQ. V lost 4 bases and J lost 0, with 16 bases in between.

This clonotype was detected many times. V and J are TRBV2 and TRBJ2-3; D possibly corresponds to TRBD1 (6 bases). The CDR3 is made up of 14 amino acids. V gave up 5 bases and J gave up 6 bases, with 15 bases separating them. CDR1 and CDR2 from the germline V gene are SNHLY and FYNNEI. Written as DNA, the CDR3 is TGTGCCAGCAGTTGGGGCAGGGGAAGTGATACGCAGTATTTT. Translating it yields CASSWGRGSDTQYF.

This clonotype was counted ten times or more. CDR3 in amino acids: CASSLSGTSGYEQYF. The CDR3, as DNA: TGTGCCAGCAGTTTATCGGGGACTAGCGGCTACGAGCAGTACTTC. This rearrangement joins TRBV27 to TRBJ2-7; 11 bases match TRBD2. Unmatched junction bases numbered 1, after V lost 0 bases and J lost 3 bases. The CDR3 sequence is 15 residues long. The germline gives CDR1 MNHEY, CDR2 SMNVEV (reference sequence).

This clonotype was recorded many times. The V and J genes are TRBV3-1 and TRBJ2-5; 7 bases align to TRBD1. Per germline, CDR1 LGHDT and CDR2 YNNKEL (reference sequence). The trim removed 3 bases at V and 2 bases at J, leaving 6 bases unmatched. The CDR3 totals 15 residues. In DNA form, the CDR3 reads TGTGCCAGCAGCCAGCAAACAGGGGCACAAGAGACCCAGTACTTC. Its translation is CASSQQTGAQETQYF.

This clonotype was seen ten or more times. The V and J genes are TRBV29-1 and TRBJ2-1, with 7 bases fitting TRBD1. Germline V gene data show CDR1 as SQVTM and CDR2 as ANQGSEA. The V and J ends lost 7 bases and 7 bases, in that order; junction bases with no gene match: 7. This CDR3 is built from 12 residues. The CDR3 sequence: CSATGQLNEQFF. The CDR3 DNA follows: TGCAGCGCCACGGGACAGCTTAATGAGCAGTTCTTC.

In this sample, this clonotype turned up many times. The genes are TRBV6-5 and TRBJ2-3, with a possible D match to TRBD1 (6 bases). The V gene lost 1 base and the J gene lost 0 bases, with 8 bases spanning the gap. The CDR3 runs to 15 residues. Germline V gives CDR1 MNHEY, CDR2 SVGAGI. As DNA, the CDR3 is TGTGCCAGCAGTTACTTAGGGGGTAGCACAGATACGCAGTATTTT. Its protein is CASSYLGGSTDTQYF.

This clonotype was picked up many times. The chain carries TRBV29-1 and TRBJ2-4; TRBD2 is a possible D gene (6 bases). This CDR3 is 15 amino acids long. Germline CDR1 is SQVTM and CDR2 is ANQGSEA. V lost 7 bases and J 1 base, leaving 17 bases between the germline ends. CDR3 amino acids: CSAIRGGLAKNIQYF. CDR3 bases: TGCAGCGCGATACGTGGGGGGTTGGCCAAAAACATTCAGTACTTC. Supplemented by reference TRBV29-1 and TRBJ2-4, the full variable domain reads SAVISQKPSRDICQRGTSLTIQCQVDSQVTMMFWYRQQPGQSLTLIATANQGSEATYESGFVIDKFPISRPNLTFSTLTVSNMSPEDSSIYLCSAIRGGLAKNIQYFGAGTRLSVL.

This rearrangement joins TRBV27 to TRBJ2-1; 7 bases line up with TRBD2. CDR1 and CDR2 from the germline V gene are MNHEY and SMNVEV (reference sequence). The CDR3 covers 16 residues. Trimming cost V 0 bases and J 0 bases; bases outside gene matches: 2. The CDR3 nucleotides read TGTGCCAGCAGTTTATCTAGGACTAGCTCCTACAATGAGCAGTTCTTC. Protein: CASSLSRTSSYNEQFF.

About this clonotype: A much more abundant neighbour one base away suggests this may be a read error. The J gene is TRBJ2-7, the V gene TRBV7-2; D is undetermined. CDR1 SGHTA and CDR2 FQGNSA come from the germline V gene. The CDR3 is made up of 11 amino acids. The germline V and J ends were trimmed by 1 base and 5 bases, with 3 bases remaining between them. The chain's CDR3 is CASSLVHEQYF. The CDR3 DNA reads TGTGCCAGCAGCTTAGTCCACGAGCAGTACTTC.

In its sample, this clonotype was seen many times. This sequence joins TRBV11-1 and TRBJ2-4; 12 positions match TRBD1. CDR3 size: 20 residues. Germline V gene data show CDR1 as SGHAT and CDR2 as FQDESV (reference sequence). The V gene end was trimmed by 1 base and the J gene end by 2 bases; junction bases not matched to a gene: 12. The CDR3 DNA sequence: TGTGCCAGCAGCTTAGGGCCGGGACAGGGGGCTGATTTGACCAAAAACATTCAGTACTTC. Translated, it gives CASSLGPGQGADLTKNIQYF.

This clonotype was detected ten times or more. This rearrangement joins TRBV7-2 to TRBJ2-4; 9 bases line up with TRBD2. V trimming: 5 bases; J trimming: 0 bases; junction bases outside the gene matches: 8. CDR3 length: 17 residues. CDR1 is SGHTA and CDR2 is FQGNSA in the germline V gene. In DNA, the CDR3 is TGTGCCAGCAGCCTGACTAGCGGACATCTAGCCAAAAACATTCAGTACTTC. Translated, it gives CASSLTSGHLAKNIQYF.

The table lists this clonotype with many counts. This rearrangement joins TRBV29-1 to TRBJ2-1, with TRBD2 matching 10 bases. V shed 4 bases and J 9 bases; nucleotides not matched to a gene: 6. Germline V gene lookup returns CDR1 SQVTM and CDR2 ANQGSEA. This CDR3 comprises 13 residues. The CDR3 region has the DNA TGCAGCGTTGCGGCGCTAGCGGGAGCTGAGCAGTTCTTC. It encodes CSVAALAGAEQFF.

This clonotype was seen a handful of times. In DNA, the CDR3 is TGTGCCAGCAGTGAACTAGCGGGGGGTTTCACCGGGGAGCTGTTTTTT. It is translated as CASSELAGGFTGELFF. J is TRBJ2-2 and V is TRBV2; 11 bases map to TRBD2. The trim removed 2 bases at V and 4 bases at J, leaving 3 bases unmatched. Germline V CDR1 and CDR2: SNHLY, FYNNEI. The CDR3 is 16 residues long.

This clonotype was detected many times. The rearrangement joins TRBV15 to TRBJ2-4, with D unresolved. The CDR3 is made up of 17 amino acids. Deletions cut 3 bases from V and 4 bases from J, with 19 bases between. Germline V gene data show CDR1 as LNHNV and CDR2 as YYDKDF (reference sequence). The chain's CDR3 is CATSSRMGTGPKNIQYF. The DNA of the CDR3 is TGTGCCACCAGCAGCAGGATGGGAACCGGACCGAAAAACATTCAGTACTTC. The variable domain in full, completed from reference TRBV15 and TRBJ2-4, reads DAMVIQNPRYQVTQFGKPVTLSCSQTLNHNVMYWYQQKSSQAPKLLFHYYDKDFNNEADTPDNFQSRRPNTSFCFLDIRSPGLGDTAMYLCATSSRMGTGPKNIQYFGAGTRLSVL.

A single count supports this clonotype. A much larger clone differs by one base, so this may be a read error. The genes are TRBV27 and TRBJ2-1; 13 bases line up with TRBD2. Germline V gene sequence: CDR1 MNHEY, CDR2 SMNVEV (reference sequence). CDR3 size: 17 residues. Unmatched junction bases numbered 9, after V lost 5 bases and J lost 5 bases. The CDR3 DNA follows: TGTGCCAGCAGTCAATCCGGGACTAGCGGGACCCACAATGAGCAGTTCTTC. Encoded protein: CASSQSGTSGTHNEQFF.

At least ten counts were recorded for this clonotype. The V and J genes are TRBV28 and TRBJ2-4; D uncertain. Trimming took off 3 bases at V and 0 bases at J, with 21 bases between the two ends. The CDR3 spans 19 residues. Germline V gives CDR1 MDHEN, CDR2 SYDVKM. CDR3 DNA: TGTGCCAGCAGTTTCTCAACATTACGTCTAGGGATAGCCAAAAACATTCAGTACTTC. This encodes CASSFSTLRLGIAKNIQYF.

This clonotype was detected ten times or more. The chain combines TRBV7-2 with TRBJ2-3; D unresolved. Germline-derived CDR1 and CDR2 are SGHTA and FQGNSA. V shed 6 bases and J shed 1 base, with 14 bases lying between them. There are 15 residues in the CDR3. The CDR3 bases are TGTGCCAGCAGTGAGGTTGGCTTACGCACAGATACGCAGTATTTT. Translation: CASSEVGLRTDTQYF.

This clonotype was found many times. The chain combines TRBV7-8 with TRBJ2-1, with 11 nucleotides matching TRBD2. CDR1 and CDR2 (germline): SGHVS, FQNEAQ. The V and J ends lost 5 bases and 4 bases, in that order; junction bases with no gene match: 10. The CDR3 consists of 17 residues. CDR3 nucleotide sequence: TGTGCCAGCAGCCAAGACAAGACTAGCGGGACATACAATGAGCAGTTCTTC. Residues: CASSQDKTSGTYNEQFF.

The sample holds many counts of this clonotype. The CDR3: CATSRAGFHEQYF. In DNA form, the CDR3 reads TGTGCCACCAGTAGGGCAGGGTTCCACGAGCAGTACTTC. The chain combines TRBV24-1 with TRBJ2-7; perhaps TRBD1 as D (5 bases). This CDR3 spans 13 amino acids. V was shortened by 6 bases and J by 5 bases, with 13 bases between the two germline ends. Germline V gene lookup returns CDR1 KGHDR and CDR2 SFDVKD.

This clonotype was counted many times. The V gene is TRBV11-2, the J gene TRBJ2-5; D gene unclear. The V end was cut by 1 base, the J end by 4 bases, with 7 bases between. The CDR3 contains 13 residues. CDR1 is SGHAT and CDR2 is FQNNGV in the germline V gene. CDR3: CASSLVYRETQYF. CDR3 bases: TGTGCCAGCAGCTTAGTTTACCGAGAGACCCAGTACTTC.